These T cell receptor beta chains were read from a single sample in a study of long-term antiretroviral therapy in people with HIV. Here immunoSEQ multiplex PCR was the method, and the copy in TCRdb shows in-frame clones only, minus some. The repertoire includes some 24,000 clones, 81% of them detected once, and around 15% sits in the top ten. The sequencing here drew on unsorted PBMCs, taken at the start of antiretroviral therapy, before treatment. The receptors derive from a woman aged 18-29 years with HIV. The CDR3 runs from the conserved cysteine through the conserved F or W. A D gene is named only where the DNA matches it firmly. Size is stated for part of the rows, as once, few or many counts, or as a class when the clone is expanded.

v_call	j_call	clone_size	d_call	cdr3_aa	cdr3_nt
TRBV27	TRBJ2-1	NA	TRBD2	CASRTGGPINEQFF	TGTGCCAGCAGGACGGGAGGGCCTATCAATGAGCAGTTCTTC
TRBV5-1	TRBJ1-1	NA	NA	CASSSWPSDRLNTEAFF	TGCGCCAGCAGCTCTTGGCCCTCGGACAGATTAAACACTGAAGCTTTCTTT
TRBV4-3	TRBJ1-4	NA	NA	CASSQEGRGGGANEKLFF	TGCGCCAGCAGCCAAGAGGGTCGGGGGGGTGGGGCTAATGAAAAACTGTTTTTT
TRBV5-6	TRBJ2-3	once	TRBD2	CASSLPTTSGSPDTQYF	TGTGCCAGCAGCTTGCCGACGACTAGCGGGAGCCCAGATACGCAGTATTTT
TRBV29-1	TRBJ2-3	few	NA	CSVWGDTQYF	TGCAGCGTATGGGGGGATACGCAGTATTTT
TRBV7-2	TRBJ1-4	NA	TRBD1	CASSSQGGKLFF	TGTGCCAGCAGCTCCCAGGGGGGAAAACTGTTTTTT
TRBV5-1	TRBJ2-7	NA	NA	CASSFGGSQNEQYF	TGCGCCAGCAGCTTCGGTGGGAGTCAGAACGAGCAGTACTTC
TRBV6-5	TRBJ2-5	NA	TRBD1	CASGHRGETQYF	TGTGCCAGCGGACACAGGGGCGAGACCCAGTACTTC
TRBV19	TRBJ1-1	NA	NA	CASSIDGGADTEAFF	TGTGCCAGTAGTATAGATGGGGGCGCGGATACTGAAGCTTTCTTT
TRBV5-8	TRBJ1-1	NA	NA	CASRLDGTSLMGTEAFF	TGTGCCAGCAGACTGGACGGGACATCCCTCATGGGGACTGAAGCTTTCTTT
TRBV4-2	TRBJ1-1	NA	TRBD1	CASSQTGEITEAFF	TGTGCCAGCAGCCAGACAGGGGAGATCACTGAAGCTTTCTTT
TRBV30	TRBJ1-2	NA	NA	CAWGPTHEGYTF	TGTGCCTGGGGACCCACCCATGAGGGCTACACCTTC
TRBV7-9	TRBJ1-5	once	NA	CASSLASRDNQPQHF	TGTGCCAGCAGCTTAGCTTCCAGGGACAATCAGCCCCAGCATTTT
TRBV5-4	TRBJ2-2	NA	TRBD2	CASSLMGTSNTGELFF	TGTGCCAGCAGCTTGATGGGGACTAGCAACACCGGGGAGCTGTTTTTT
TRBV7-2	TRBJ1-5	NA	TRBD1	CASSLEQGLNQPQHF	TGTGCCAGCAGCTTGGAACAGGGGCTAAATCAGCCCCAGCATTTT
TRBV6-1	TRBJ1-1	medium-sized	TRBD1	CASRDRDRVNTEAFF	TGTGCCAGCAGGGACCGGGACAGGGTGAACACTGAAGCTTTCTTT
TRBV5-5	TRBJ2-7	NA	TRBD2	CASSPTGGGSYEQYF	TGTGCCAGCAGCCCCACGGGAGGGGGCTCCTACGAGCAGTACTTC
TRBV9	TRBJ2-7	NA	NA	CASSGSGEQYF	TGTGCCAGCAGCGGCTCAGGGGAGCAGTACTTC
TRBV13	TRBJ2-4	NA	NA	CASSGHRANIQYF	TGTGCCAGCAGCGGACACAGGGCTAATATTCAGTACTTC
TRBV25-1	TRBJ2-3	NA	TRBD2	CATSLGGRADTQYF	TGTGCCACCTCACTCGGCGGGAGAGCAGATACGCAGTATTTT
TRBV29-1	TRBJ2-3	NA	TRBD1	CSVWTGGRVTDTQYF	TGCAGCGTTTGGACAGGGGGGAGGGTCACAGATACGCAGTATTTT
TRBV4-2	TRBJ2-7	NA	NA	CASSQHLGDNYEQYF	TGTGCCAGCAGCCAACATTTGGGGGATAACTACGAGCAGTACTTC
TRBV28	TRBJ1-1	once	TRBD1	CASTPTGRRTEAFF	TGTGCCAGCACCCCGACAGGGCGTAGAACTGAAGCTTTCTTT
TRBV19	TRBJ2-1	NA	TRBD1	CASSIGTGMGYNEQFF	TGTGCCAGTAGTATAGGGACAGGCATGGGGTACAATGAGCAGTTCTTC
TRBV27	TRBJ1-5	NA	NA	CASSPPNQPQHF	TGTGCCAGCAGTCCGCCAAATCAGCCCCAGCATTTT
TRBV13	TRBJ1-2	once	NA	CASSPGHPFYGYTF	TGTGCCAGCAGCCCTGGACACCCTTTCTATGGCTACACCTTC
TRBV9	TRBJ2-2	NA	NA	CASSVDRTTGELFF	TGTGCCAGCAGCGTAGACCGCACCACCGGGGAGCTGTTTTTT
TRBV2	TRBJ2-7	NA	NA	CASVAYEQYF	TGTGCCAGTGTAGCCTACGAGCAGTACTTC
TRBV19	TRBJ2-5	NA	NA	CASSIFGGGDQETQYF	TGTGCCAGTAGTATTTTTGGCGGGGGCGATCAAGAGACCCAGTACTTC
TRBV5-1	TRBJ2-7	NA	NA	CASSPTVNSYEQYF	TGCGCCAGCAGCCCGACTGTCAACTCCTACGAGCAGTACTTC
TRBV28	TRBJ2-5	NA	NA	CAINPRQGSRETQYF	TGTGCCATCAACCCCCGCCAGGGGAGCCGAGAGACCCAGTACTTC
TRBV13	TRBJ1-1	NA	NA	CASSGDVHGNTEAFF	TGTGCCAGCAGCGGGGACGTTCACGGGAACACTGAAGCTTTCTTT
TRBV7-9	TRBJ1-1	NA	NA	CASSSNDSPNTEAFF	TGTGCCAGCAGCTCGAACGACAGCCCGAACACTGAAGCTTTCTTT
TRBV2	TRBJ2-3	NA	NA	CASKLELADTQYF	TGTGCCAGCAAGTTGGAGCTAGCGGATACGCAGTATTTT
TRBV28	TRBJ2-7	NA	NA	CASSSRADTYEQYF	TGTGCCAGCAGCTCGAGGGCGGATACCTACGAGCAGTACTTC
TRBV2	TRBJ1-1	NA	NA	CASRNPAPNTEAFF	TGTGCCAGCAGGAACCCTGCACCGAACACTGAAGCTTTCTTT
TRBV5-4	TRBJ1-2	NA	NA	CASSLAKQGWDYGYTF	TGTGCCAGCAGCTTGGCAAAACAGGGCTGGGACTATGGCTACACCTTC
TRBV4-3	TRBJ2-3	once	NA	CASSLGGASTDTQYF	TGCGCCAGCAGCCTGGGGGGGGCCAGCACAGATACGCAGTATTTT
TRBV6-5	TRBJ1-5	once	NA	CASREQPQHF	TGTGCCAGCAGGGAACAGCCCCAGCATTTT
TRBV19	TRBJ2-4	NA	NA	CASRGTSLAKNIQYF	TGTGCCAGTAGGGGGACATCCCTAGCCAAAAACATTCAGTACTTC
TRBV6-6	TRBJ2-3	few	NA	CASSYGRSLGTDTQYF	TGTGCCAGCAGTTACGGTAGATCTCTAGGCACAGATACGCAGTATTTT
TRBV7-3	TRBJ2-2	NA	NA	CASSYSKSELFF	TGTGCCAGCAGCTACAGTAAGAGCGAGCTGTTTTTT
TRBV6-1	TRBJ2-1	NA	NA	CASSEVPTGEQFF	TGTGCCAGCAGTGAGGTCCCGACGGGTGAGCAGTTCTTC
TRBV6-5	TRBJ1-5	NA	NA	CASSYWVGQPQHF	TGTGCCAGCAGTTACTGGGTAGGTCAGCCCCAGCATTTT
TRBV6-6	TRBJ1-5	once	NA	CASRVTYHSNQPQHF	TGTGCCAGCAGAGTAACCTATCATAGCAATCAGCCCCAGCATTTT
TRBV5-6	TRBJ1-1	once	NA	CASSFNTEAFF	TGTGCCAGCAGCTTTAACACTGAAGCTTTCTTT
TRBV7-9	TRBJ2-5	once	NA	CASSLRPGETQYF	TGTGCCAGCAGCCTTCGACCGGGCGAGACCCAGTACTTC
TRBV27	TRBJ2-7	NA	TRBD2	CASSPGTSGSSYEQYF	TGTGCCAGCAGTCCCGGGACTAGCGGGAGCTCCTACGAGCAGTACTTC
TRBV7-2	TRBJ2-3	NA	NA	CASSLDYRSTDTQYF	TGTGCCAGCAGCTTAGATTACCGAAGCACAGATACGCAGTATTTT
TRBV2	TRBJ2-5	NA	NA	CASRADQETQYF	TGTGCCAGCAGGGCAGACCAAGAGACCCAGTACTTC
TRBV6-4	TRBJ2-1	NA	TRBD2	CASGKVAGDYNEQFF	TGTGCCAGCGGGAAGGTGGCGGGAGATTACAATGAGCAGTTCTTC
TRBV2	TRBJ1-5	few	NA	CASSWGAGYNQPQHF	TGTGCCAGCAGCTGGGGGGCAGGGTATAATCAGCCCCAGCATTTT
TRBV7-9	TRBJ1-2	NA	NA	CASSYSQGRGDYGYTF	TGTGCCAGCAGCTACTCACAGGGCCGTGGGGACTATGGCTACACCTTC
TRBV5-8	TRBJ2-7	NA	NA	CASSPLDNYEQYF	TGTGCCAGCAGCCCGCTGGACAACTACGAGCAGTACTTC
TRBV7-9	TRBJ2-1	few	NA	CASSPLLTEPFF	TGTGCCAGCAGCCCGTTATTAACGGAGCCGTTCTTC
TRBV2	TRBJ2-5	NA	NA	CASSETEQTQYF	TGTGCCAGCAGTGAAACGGAACAGACCCAGTACTTC
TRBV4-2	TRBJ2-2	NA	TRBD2	CASSQEGGRGGITGELFF	TGTGCCAGCAGCCAAGAGGGAGGGCGGGGGGGGATCACCGGGGAGCTGTTTTTT